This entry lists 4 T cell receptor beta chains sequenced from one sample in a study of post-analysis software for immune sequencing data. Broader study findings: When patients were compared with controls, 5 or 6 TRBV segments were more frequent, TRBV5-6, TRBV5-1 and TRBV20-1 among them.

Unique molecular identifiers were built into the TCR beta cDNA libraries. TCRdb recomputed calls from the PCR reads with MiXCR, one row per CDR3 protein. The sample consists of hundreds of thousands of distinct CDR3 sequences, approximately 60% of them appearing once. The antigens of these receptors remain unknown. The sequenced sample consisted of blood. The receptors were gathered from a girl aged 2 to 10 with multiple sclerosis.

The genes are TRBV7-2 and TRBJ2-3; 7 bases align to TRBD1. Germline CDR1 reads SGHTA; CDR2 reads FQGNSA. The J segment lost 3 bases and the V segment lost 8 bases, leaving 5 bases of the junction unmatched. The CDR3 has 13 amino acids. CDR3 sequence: CASGTTGTDTQYF. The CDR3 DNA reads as TGTGCCAGCGGCACGACAGGGACAGATACGCAGTATTTT.

CDR3 loop: CASSRLNILGSKETQYF. The CDR3 DNA is TGTGCCAGCAGCCGACTGAATATTCTCGGGAGCAAAGAGACCCAGTACTTC. This chain uses TRBV5-5 with TRBJ2-5, with D perhaps matching TRBD2 (6 bases). CDR1 SGHKS and CDR2 YYEKEE come from the germline V gene (reference sequence). With 4 bases removed from V and 3 bases from J, the gap between germline ends came to 22 bases. The CDR3 loop spans 17 amino acids.

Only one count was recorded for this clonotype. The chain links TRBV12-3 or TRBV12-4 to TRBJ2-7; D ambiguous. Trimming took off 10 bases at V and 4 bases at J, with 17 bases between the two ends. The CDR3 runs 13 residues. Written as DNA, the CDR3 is TGTGCCACCAAACTTTCAACGGAATACGAGCAGTACTTC. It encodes CATKLSTEYEQYF.

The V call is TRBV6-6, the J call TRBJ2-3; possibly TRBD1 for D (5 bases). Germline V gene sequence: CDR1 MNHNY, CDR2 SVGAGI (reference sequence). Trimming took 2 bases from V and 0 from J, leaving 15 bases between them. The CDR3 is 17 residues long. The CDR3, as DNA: TGTGCCAGCAGTTACACTGGACAACCTTCTAGCACAGATACGCAGTATTTT. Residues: CASSYTGQPSSTDTQYF.